The rows below give T cell receptor beta chains drawn from one sample of a study of T cells in Graves' hyperthyroidism and ophthalmopathy. TCRdb re-analysed the multiplex PCR reads in MiXCR, keeping a single row per CDR3 protein. The profile shows more than 300,000 distinct CDR3 sequences, more than 11% of them singletons. The sequenced material came from blood. These receptor sequences come from a woman aged 25 to 39 with Graves' hyperthyroidism. The CDR3 runs from the conserved cysteine through the conserved F or W.

J,V,CDR3
TRBJ1-1,TRBV19,CASNLRDRGLGTEAFF
TRBJ2-5,TRBV28,CASSFLGAQETQYF
TRBJ2-1,TRBV5-6,CASSPGTGREDEQFF
TRBJ2-1,TRBV30,CASRRAAEQFF
TRBJ2-5,TRBV20-1,CSARIPGTSKETQYF
TRBJ2-5,TRBV3-1,CASSGIPGHKYQETQYF
TRBJ2-3,TRBV7-2,CASSRALDTQYF
TRBJ2-1,TRBV5-1,CASSGGVTYNEQFF
TRBJ2-2,TRBV15,CATSRGGTNTGELFF
TRBJ1-4,TRBV28,CAGSKGDRVTNEKLFF
TRBJ1-6,TRBV6-1,CASRTAGGGNSPLHF
TRBJ2-2,TRBV12-3/TRBV12-4,CASSFRTGPSTGELFF
TRBJ1-1,TRBV28,CASTIQGVNTEAFF
TRBJ2-3,TRBV11-2,CASSLDRATDTQYF
TRBJ2-3,TRBV7-6,CASRNPGRREKADTQYF
TRBJ1-5,TRBV20-1,CSAAEGANQPQHF
TRBJ1-3,TRBV6-1,CASSWIGNTIYF
TRBJ2-1,TRBV5-1,CASSLTRGRTGDEQFF
TRBJ2-1,TRBV4-3,CASSQDFGGRGRHEQFF
TRBJ2-7,TRBV19,CGTSGSGGYYEQYF
TRBJ2-5,TRBV6-2/TRBV6-3,CATGPREAIETQYF
TRBJ1-3,TRBV12-3/TRBV12-4,CASSFGFGNTIYF
TRBJ1-6,TRBV28,CASSLERGKESPLHF
TRBJ2-7,TRBV15,CATSRGDRGLAEQYF
TRBJ1-2,TRBV6-1,CARIRPYRGEYGYTF
TRBJ2-7,TRBV28,CASSLISEQYF
TRBJ2-1,TRBV28,CASSLGSVEQFF
TRBJ2-1,TRBV11-2,CASSPRDTSSYNEQFF
TRBJ1-5,TRBV4-3,CASSQDLLQGKPQHF
TRBJ2-1,TRBV6-2/TRBV6-3,CASSSAGLGEQFF
TRBJ2-1,TRBV6-6,CASSYSAVDEQFF
TRBJ2-1,TRBV24-1,CATSDADSYNEQFF
TRBJ1-1,TRBV10-3,CAISDESNTEAFF
TRBJ1-6,TRBV7-2,CASSPPSGALYNSPLHF
TRBJ2-1,TRBV27,CASSMASGGNEQFF
TRBJ2-5,TRBV18,CASSPGRVGLAHQETQYF
TRBJ2-3,TRBV3-1,CASTLTSGSPTDTQYF
TRBJ1-4,TRBV30,CAWRLTGVGSEKLFF
TRBJ1-5,TRBV28,CASSLGGMSNQPQHF
TRBJ1-3,TRBV5-6,CASSPAGGNTIYF
TRBJ1-1,TRBV19,CASSIQANTEAFF
TRBJ2-7,TRBV6-2/TRBV6-3,CASSYPGLESYEQYF
TRBJ2-1,TRBV6-1,CASREKVGSYNGQFF
TRBJ2-3,TRBV12-3/TRBV12-4,CASSQVPSGRVDTQYF
TRBJ2-7,TRBV27,CASSLKLAGGSDSYEQYF
TRBJ2-2,TRBV28,CASSDRSGELFF
TRBJ1-1,TRBV27,CASSLSRGGTEAFF
TRBJ1-5,TRBV19,CASSMRGNQPQHF
TRBJ2-7,TRBV14,CASSQGGLFGGFSYEQYF
TRBJ2-1,TRBV20-1,CSATLLGPSYNEQFF
TRBJ1-3,TRBV7-2,CAGSAGNTIYF
TRBJ1-2,TRBV28,CASSLGGPGGYTF
TRBJ2-7,TRBV20-1,CSAGRLAELNEQYF
TRBJ1-1,TRBV6-5,CASSYRRSTEAFF